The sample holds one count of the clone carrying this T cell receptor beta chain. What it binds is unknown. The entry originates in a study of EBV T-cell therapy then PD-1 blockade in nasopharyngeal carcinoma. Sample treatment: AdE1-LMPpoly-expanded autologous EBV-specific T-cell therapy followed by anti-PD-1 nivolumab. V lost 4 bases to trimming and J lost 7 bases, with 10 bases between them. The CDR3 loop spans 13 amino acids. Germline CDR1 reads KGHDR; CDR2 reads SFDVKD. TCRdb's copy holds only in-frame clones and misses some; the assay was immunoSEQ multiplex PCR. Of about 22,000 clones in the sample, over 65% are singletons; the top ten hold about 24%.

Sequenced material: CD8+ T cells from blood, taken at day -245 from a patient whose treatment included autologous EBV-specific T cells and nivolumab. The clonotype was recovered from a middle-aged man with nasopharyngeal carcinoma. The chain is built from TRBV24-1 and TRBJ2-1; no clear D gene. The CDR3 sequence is CATSDWNENEQFF. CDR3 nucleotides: TGTGCCACCAGTGACTGGAACGAGAATGAGCAGTTCTTC.